This T cell receptor (beta chain) was recovered during a study of vaccination effects on CD4 cells after COVID-19. Libraries were prepared by immunoSEQ multiplex PCR; TCRdb keeps only in-frame clonotypes and omits some of them. The repertoire holds over 80,000 clones, with roughly 80% as singletons. The germline gives CDR1 SGHTA, CDR2 FQGNSA. V lost 4 bases and J 4 bases, leaving 10 bases between the germline ends. This CDR3 has 13 residues. Expansion of antigen-specific CD4+ T cells with viral peptide pools was carried out by the ViraFEST assay before sequencing. Following a 10-day culture, CD4+ T cells were purified. All participants had two doses of either the BNT162b2 or mRNA-1273 vaccine. No vaccinee had earlier SARS-CoV-2 infection, and nucleocapsid antibodies were negative. To note about this clone: Its target is unknown.

This specimen was CD4+ T cells from PBMCs cultured with HCoV-OC43 spike peptides, taken after COVID-19 vaccination. Sample subset: HCoV-OC43 spike overlapping peptide pool stimulation. The source is a human donor who received a COVID-19 vaccine. V gene TRBV7-2 combines with J gene TRBJ1-2; TRBD1 might be the D (5 bases). The CDR3 is CASSSTVGYGYTF. Written as DNA, the CDR3 is TGTGCCAGCAGCTCGACAGTTGGCTATGGCTACACCTTC.